The 26 T cell receptor beta chains listed next were all sequenced from one sample in a study of shared clonotypes between healthy human individuals. Profiling relied on immunoSEQ multiplex PCR, and the TCRdb table lists in-frame clones only, not all of them. The sample lists 650,000 to 800,000 clones, roughly 72% occurring once. The sequenced sample was memory CD4+ T cells sorted from blood. Specified subset: CD45RA-negative fraction. These receptor sequences come from a woman in her 30s in good health.

This clone was observed a handful of times. V gene TRBV5-1 combines with J gene TRBJ2-5; TRBD1 matches 7 bases. Germline lookup yields CDR1 SGHRS and CDR2 YFSETQ. Trimming took 4 bases from V and 2 from J; bases not matched to a gene: 2. This CDR3 has 13 amino acids. This CDR3 is CASSRDRQETQYF. CDR3 DNA: TGCGCCAGCAGCCGGGACAGACAAGAGACCCAGTACTTC.

The V call is TRBV28, the J call TRBJ1-5; TRBD1 aligns across 7 bases. Germline lookup yields CDR1 MDHEN and CDR2 SYDVKM. The CDR3 has 16 residues. V trimming: 3 bases; J trimming: 2 bases; junction bases outside the gene matches: 7. This chain's CDR3 is CASSFSGGARNQPQHF. CDR3 bases: TGTGCCAGCAGTTTCTCAGGGGGGGCCCGCAATCAGCCCCAGCATTTT.

The chain joins TRBV6-1 to TRBJ2-4; 8 nucleotides line up with TRBD1. Germline trimming cut 4 bases from V and 4 bases from J; bases unmatched to any gene: 3. CDR3 length: 14 amino acids. CDR1 MNHNS and CDR2 SASEGT come from the germline V gene. As DNA, the CDR3 is TGTGCCAGCAGTGTTAGACAGGGGAAAAACATTCAGTACTTC. Protein sequence: CASSVRQGKNIQYF.

This clone has a single count. The rearrangement links TRBV11-2 to TRBJ2-1; 12 bases agree with TRBD2. The germline V gene encodes CDR1 SGHAT and CDR2 FQNNGV. This CDR3 spans 19 amino acids. With 0 bases clipped from V and 7 bases from J, the junction kept 13 bases outside the gene matches. CDR3 region: CASSLEGRGLAGIRNEQFF. The CDR3 DNA reads as TGTGCCAGCAGCTTAGAAGGGCGAGGACTAGCGGGAATTAGGAATGAGCAGTTCTTC.

The rearrangement joins TRBV19 to TRBJ1-5; D is perhaps TRBD1 (5 bases). V was trimmed by 3 bases and J by 5 bases, leaving 14 bases between them. CDR3 size: 15 residues. Germline V gives CDR1 LNHDA, CDR2 SQIVND (reference sequence). CDR3 region: CASSMVGDGYQPQHF. CDR3 in DNA: TGTGCCAGTAGTATGGTCGGGGACGGTTATCAGCCCCAGCATTTT.

The chain combines TRBV27 with TRBJ2-3; the match to TRBD2 covers 11 bases. J was trimmed by 4 bases and V by 6 bases; bases with no gene match: 18. The germline CDR1 and CDR2 sequences are MNHEY and SMNVEV (reference sequence). The CDR3 is 19 residues long. The CDR3 is CASSVGVGSGRVVPDTQYF. The CDR3 DNA reads as TGTGCCAGCAGCGTGGGGGTTGGTAGCGGGAGGGTTGTCCCAGATACGCAGTATTTT.

This chain joins TRBV7-9 and TRBJ1-4; no clear D gene. CDR3 size: 14 residues. Trimming took 6 bases from V and 8 from J, leaving 16 bases between them. Germline V gene data show CDR1 as SEHNR and CDR2 as FQNEAQ (reference sequence). The CDR3 DNA is TGTGCCAGCAGTTGGGAAAACGCTCCCGAAAAACTGTTTTTT. It encodes CASSWENAPEKLFF.

This clone was detected only a few times. The chain recombines TRBV21-1 with TRBJ1-1. TRBV21-1 is tagged as a pseudogene. This CDR3 comprises 15 residues. The DNA for the CDR3 is TGTGCCAGCAGCAACCCTGGGAGACTGAACACTGAAGCTTTCTTT. Encoded protein: CASSNPGRLNTEAFF.

V and J are TRBV2 and TRBJ1-4; D remains unclear. This CDR3 has 13 residues. The germline V and J ends were trimmed by 7 bases and 5 bases, with 11 bases remaining between them. Per germline, CDR1 SNHLY and CDR2 FYNNEI. CDR3 coding DNA: TGTGCCAGCAAGAGGGAGGCGAATGAAAAACTGTTTTTT. As protein: CASKREANEKLFF. The full variable domain, with the rest looked up from reference TRBV2 and TRBJ1-4, is EPEVTQTPSHQVTQMGQEVILRCVPISNHLYFYWYRQILGQKVEFLVSFYNNEISEKSEIFDDQFSVERPDGSNFTLKIRSTKLEDSAMYFCASKREANEKLFFGSGTQLSVL.

This rearrangement joins TRBV19 to TRBJ2-3, with 7 bases lining up with TRBD1. V lost 5 bases to trimming and J lost 2 bases; unmatched junction nucleotides: 13. CDR3 length equals 17 residues. Germline V CDR1 and CDR2: LNHDA, SQIVND (reference sequence). The CDR3 DNA follows: TGTGCCAGTAGTCTTAATCTCGGGACAGACTACACAGATACGCAGTATTTT. This sequence encodes CASSLNLGTDYTDTQYF.

The rearrangement joins TRBV5-1 to TRBJ2-7; 7 nucleotides match TRBD1. Trimming at V came to 7 bases and at J to 1 base, leaving 11 bases not matched to a gene. This CDR3 has 15 residues. CDR1 is SGHRS, CDR2 YFSETQ, per germline. The CDR3 DNA sequence: TGCGCCAGCGCCACCGGGACAGAGCCTTCCTACGAGCAGTACTTC. It specifies CASATGTEPSYEQYF.

The chain links TRBV28 to TRBJ1-1; unclear D gene. The CDR3 runs 15 residues. Trimming removed 3 bases at V and 1 base at J, with 12 bases between. CDR1 MDHEN and CDR2 SYDVKM come from the germline V gene. CDR3 loop: CASSFRGSGNTEAFF. The CDR3 bases are TGTGCCAGCAGTTTCCGCGGGTCCGGGAACACTGAAGCTTTCTTT.

CDR3 sequence: CASSVARGDEQFF. CDR3 DNA: TGTGCCAGCAGTGTTGCCAGGGGCGATGAGCAGTTCTTC. The chain uses TRBV6-1 and TRBJ2-1; D possibly corresponds to TRBD1 (6 bases). The CDR3 extends over 13 amino acids. The V gene's germline CDR1 is MNHNS and CDR2 SASEGT. Trimming shortened V by 4 bases and J by 8 bases, and 12 bases separated the two germline ends.

The rearrangement joins TRBV4-1 to TRBJ2-1; 10 bases fit TRBD2. CDR3 length equals 19 residues. V was clipped by 1 base and J by 7 bases; unmatched bases: 16. Germline CDR1 MGHRA, CDR2 YSYEKL. CDR3 in amino acids: CASSQVPGTLAGDRNEQFF. The CDR3 nucleotides read TGCGCCAGCAGCCAAGTGCCAGGGACTCTAGCGGGAGATCGTAATGAGCAGTTCTTC.

The chain's CDR3 is CASSLRAGGETDTQYF. The CDR3 DNA reads TGTGCCAGCAGCCTCAGAGCGGGAGGGGAAACAGATACGCAGTATTTT. The chain links TRBV5-4 to TRBJ2-3; TRBD2 matches 10 bases. The CDR3 runs to 16 residues. After removal of 4 bases from V and 3 bases from J, the junction contained 8 bases not matched to a gene. CDR1 and CDR2 from the germline V gene are SGHNT and YYREEE (reference sequence).

The V and J genes are TRBV5-1 and TRBJ1-1; 9 bases are shared with TRBD1. The germline V gene has CDR1 SGHRS and CDR2 YFSETQ. The CDR3 has 14 residues. Trimming took 2 bases from V and 6 from J; bases not matched to a gene: 5. CDR3 amino acids: CASSLPGQGSEAFF. CDR3 nucleotide sequence: TGCGCCAGCAGCTTACCGGGACAGGGTTCTGAAGCTTTCTTT.

The chain uses TRBV7-9 and TRBJ2-7; D unresolved. CDR1 is SEHNR and CDR2 is FQNEAQ in the germline V gene (reference sequence). The V end was cut by 6 bases, the J end by 0 bases, with 12 bases between. The CDR3 covers 14 residues. CDR3 sequence: CASSPDSYSYEQYF. The CDR3 DNA reads as TGTGCCAGCAGTCCCGACTCCTACTCCTACGAGCAGTACTTC.

The chain combines TRBV18 with TRBJ2-7; 7 bases are a match to TRBD1. This CDR3 region has 16 residues. Germline V gene sequence: CDR1 KGHSH, CDR2 LQKENI. The V segment lost 1 base and the J segment 3 bases; nucleotides outside the gene matches: 9. The CDR3 nucleotides read TGTGCCAGCTCACCACTTGAGACAGGGCCCATCTACGAGCAGTACTTC. Protein product: CASSPLETGPIYEQYF.

The CDR3 spells CASRNGQGLSYEQYF. CDR3 sequence (DNA): TGCGCCAGCAGGAACGGACAGGGCCTTTCCTACGAGCAGTACTTC. This chain connects TRBV5-1 to TRBJ2-7, with 8 positions matching TRBD1. With V trimmed by 5 bases and J by 1 base, 8 bases remained unmatched. This CDR3 region has 15 residues. Germline V lookup: CDR1 SGHRS, CDR2 YFSETQ.

The sample holds a few counts of this clone. This sequence joins TRBV6-4 and TRBJ2-2, with 12 positions matching TRBD2. The CDR3 has 15 residues. CDR1 and CDR2 from the germline V gene are MRHNA and SNTAGT. The V and J ends lost 4 bases and 3 bases, in that order; junction bases with no gene match: 0. The CDR3: CASSGLAGDTGELFF. For the CDR3, the DNA is TGTGCCAGCAGTGGACTAGCGGGAGACACCGGGGAGCTGTTTTTT.

The table lists this clone with a few counts. The V call is TRBV5-1, the J call TRBJ1-1, with TRBD1 matching 7 bases. V shed 3 bases and J 6 bases; nucleotides not matched to a gene: 11. The germline gives CDR1 SGHRS, CDR2 YFSETQ. This CDR3 contains 15 residues. The CDR3 nucleotides are TGCGCCAGCAGCTCAGACCGGACAGGTCAGTCTGAAGCTTTCTTT. This encodes CASSSDRTGQSEAFF. The variable domain in full, completed from reference TRBV5-1 and TRBJ1-1, reads KAGVTQTPRYLIKTRGQQVTLSCSPISGHRSVSWYQQTPGQGLQFLFEYFSETQRNKGNFPGRFSGRQFSNSRSEMNVSTLELGDSALYLCASSSDRTGQSEAFFGQGTRLTVV.

This sequence joins TRBV29-1 and TRBJ2-1, with 7 positions matching TRBD2. The germline gives CDR1 SQVTM, CDR2 ANQGSEA. This CDR3 contains 12 residues. V dropped 4 bases and J dropped 6; count of bases not matched to a gene: 3. The CDR3 DNA reads as TGCAGCGTTGTCGGCGGGAGCAATGAGCAGTTCTTC. It specifies CSVVGGSNEQFF.

This rearrangement joins TRBV28 to TRBJ1-4, with 7 positions matching TRBD1. The CDR3 is 15 amino acids. With V trimmed by 4 bases and J by 7 bases, 9 bases remained unmatched. CDR1 and CDR2 from the germline V gene are MDHEN and SYDVKM. CDR3 amino acids: CASSSPQGDREKLFF. The CDR3 DNA reads as TGTGCCAGCAGTTCCCCGCAGGGGGATCGTGAAAAACTGTTTTTT.

The chain recombines TRBV28 with TRBJ1-4; TRBD1 might be the D (5 bases). The V end was cut by 4 bases, the J end by 11 bases, with 17 bases between. This CDR3 spans 14 amino acids. CDR1 is MDHEN, CDR2 SYDVKM, per germline. CDR3 DNA: TGTGCCAGCAGTTCCATCGGCAGGGTCGAGAAACTGTTTTTT. Amino acids: CASSSIGRVEKLFF.

This clone was detected once. The chain is built from TRBV28 and TRBJ1-5, with D maybe TRBD1 (5 bases). This CDR3 spans 14 amino acids. The germline gives CDR1 MDHEN, CDR2 SYDVKM. Trimming cost V 5 bases and J 0 bases, with 8 bases left between them. CDR3 sequence: CASSDSNSNQPQHF. Here the CDR3 DNA reads TGTGCCAGCAGTGACAGTAATAGCAATCAGCCCCAGCATTTT.

This clone was recorded a few times. The chain has TRBV28 and TRBJ2-3; a possible D gene is TRBD1 (5 bases). The CDR3 length is 14 residues. Germline loops: CDR1 MDHEN, CDR2 SYDVKM. Trimming pared 5 bases from V and 2 bases from J, leaving 11 bases between. CDR3 in amino acids: CASSTDSLTDTQYF. The CDR3 DNA reads TGTGCCAGCAGTACTGACAGCCTCACAGATACGCAGTATTTT.